The 5 T cell receptor beta chains listed next were all sequenced from one sample in a study of early T cells in non-severe SARS-CoV-2 infection. TCRdb processed the 5' RACE reads anew with MiXCR; each CDR3 protein has one entry. Counted here are fewer than 75,000 distinct CDR3 sequences, more than 15% occurring once; the ten biggest clones make up 8.9%. This material consisted of whole blood, taken at baseline. These receptors originate from an adult who was a healthcare worker with PCR-confirmed SARS-CoV-2 infection or an uninfected control (not recorded which).

This clonotype has a handful of counts. V and J are TRBV16 and TRBJ1-5; the D is unclear. Trimming took off 4 bases at V and 0 bases at J, with 7 bases between the two ends. CDR1 is KGHSY, CDR2 FQNENV, per germline. The CDR3 totals 14 residues. The CDR3 nucleotides read TGTGCCAGCAGCCGGAGGAATAGCAATCAGCCCCAGCATTTT. This sequence encodes CASSRRNSNQPQHF. Drawing the rest from reference TRBV16 and TRBJ1-5, the complete variable domain is GEEVAQTPKHLVRGEGQKAKLYCAPIKGHSYVFWYQQVLKNEFKFLISFQNENVFDETGMPKERFSAKCLPNSPCSLEIQATKLEDSAVYFCASSRRNSNQPQHFGDGTRLSIL.

Only a few counts were recorded for this clonotype. The chain joins TRBV5-4 to TRBJ1-2; the D gene is possibly TRBD1 (6 bases). With 5 bases removed from V and 6 bases from J, the gap between germline ends came to 20 bases. This CDR3 has 15 amino acids. Germline V gives CDR1 SGHNT, CDR2 YYREEE (reference sequence). The CDR3 is CASRNQGFQSDGYTF. CDR3 DNA: TGTGCCAGCAGGAATCAGGGGTTTCAGTCCGATGGCTACACCTTC.

The V and J genes are TRBV9 and TRBJ2-5; D gene uncertain. CDR3 length: 14 residues. Germline V gene data show CDR1 as SGDLS and CDR2 as YYNGEE. V lost 1 base and J 4 bases, leaving 11 bases between the germline ends. The CDR3 is CASSVSVTLETQYF. Written as DNA, the CDR3 is TGTGCCAGCAGCGTAAGTGTGACTCTAGAGACCCAGTACTTC. The entire variable domain, with the rest obtained from reference TRBV9 and TRBJ2-5, is as follows: DSGVTQTPKHLITATGQRVTLRCSPRSGDLSVYWYQQSLDQGLQFLIQYYNGEERAKGNILERFSAQQFPDLHSELNLSSLELGDSALYFCASSVSVTLETQYFGPGTRLLVL.

The rearrangement links TRBV29-1 to TRBJ1-1; a weak D match, TRBD1 (6 bases). Trimming took 4 bases from V and 8 from J, leaving 11 bases between them. From germline, CDR1 is SQVTM and CDR2 ANQGSEA. The CDR3 length is 11 residues. The CDR3 nucleotides read TGCAGCGTTGCAGGGGTCGCCGAAGCTTTCTTT. It specifies CSVAGVAEAFF.

The table lists this clonotype with a few counts. The V and J genes are TRBV30 and TRBJ1-1; 9 nucleotides line up with TRBD1. CDR1 and CDR2 (germline): GTSNPN, SVGIG (reference sequence). With V trimmed by 3 bases and J by 10 bases, 9 bases remained unmatched. The CDR3 runs to 13 residues. CDR3 bases: TGTGCCTGGAGGGGCCGGGACAGGGTCGGAGCTTTCTTT. This encodes CAWRGRDRVGAFF.